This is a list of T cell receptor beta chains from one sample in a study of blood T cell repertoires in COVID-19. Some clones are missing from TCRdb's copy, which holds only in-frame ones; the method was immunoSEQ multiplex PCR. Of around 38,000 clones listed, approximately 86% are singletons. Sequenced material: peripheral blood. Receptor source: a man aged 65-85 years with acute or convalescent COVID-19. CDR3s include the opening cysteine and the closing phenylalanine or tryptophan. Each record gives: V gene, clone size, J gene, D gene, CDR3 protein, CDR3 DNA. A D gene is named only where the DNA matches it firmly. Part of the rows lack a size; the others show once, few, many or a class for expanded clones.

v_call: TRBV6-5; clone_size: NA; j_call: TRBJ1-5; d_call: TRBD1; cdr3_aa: CASSQTGAGNQPQHF; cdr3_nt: TGTGCCAGCAGTCAGACAGGGGCGGGCAATCAGCCCCAGCATTTT
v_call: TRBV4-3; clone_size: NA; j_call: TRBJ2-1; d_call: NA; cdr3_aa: CASSQAAGGSYNEQFF; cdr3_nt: TGCGCCAGCAGCCAGGCGGCCGGCGGCTCCTACAATGAGCAGTTCTTC
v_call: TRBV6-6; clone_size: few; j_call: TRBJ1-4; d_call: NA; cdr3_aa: CASSREQGGPNEKLFF; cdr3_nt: TGTGCCAGCAGTCGAGAACAGGGCGGACCCAATGAAAAACTGTTTTTT
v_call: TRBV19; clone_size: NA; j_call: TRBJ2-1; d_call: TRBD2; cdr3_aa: CASSASGRGQFF; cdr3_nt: TGTGCCAGTAGTGCTAGCGGGAGAGGGCAGTTCTTC
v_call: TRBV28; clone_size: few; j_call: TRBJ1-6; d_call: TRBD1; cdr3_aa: CASSFPGQGANSPLHF; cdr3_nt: TGTGCCAGCAGTTTCCCCGGACAGGGGGCGAATTCACCCCTCCACTTT
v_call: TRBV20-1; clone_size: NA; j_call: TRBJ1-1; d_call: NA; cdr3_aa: CSAIRDTEAFF; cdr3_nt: TGCAGTGCTATTCGGGACACTGAAGCTTTCTTT
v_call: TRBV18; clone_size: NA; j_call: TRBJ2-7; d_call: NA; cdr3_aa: CASSSQGRYEQYF; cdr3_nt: TGTGCCAGCTCAAGCCAGGGTCGGTACGAGCAGTACTTC
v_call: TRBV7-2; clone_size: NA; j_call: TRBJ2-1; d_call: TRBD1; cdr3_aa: CASSSDRGGYNEQFF; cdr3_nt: TGTGCCAGCAGCTCTGACAGGGGAGGATACAATGAGCAGTTCTTC
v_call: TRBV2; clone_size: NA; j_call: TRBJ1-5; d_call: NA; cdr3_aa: CASSAQGTRQPQHF; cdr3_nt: TGTGCCAGCAGTGCACAGGGTACGCGTCAGCCCCAGCATTTT
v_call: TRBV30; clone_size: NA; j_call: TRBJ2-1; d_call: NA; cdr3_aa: CAWAKTDEQFF; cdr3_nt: TGTGCCTGGGCGAAGACAGATGAGCAGTTCTTC
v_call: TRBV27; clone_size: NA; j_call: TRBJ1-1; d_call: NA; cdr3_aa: CASSLTGSTEAFF; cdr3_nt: TGTGCCAGCAGTTTAACAGGGAGTACTGAAGCTTTCTTT
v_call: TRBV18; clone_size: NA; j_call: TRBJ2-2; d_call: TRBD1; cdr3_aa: CASSLTGDTGELFF; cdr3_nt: TGTGCCAGCTCCCTTACAGGGGACACCGGGGAGCTGTTTTTT
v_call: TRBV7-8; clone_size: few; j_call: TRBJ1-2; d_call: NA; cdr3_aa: CASKLDSLSHYGYTF; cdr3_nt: TGTGCCAGCAAATTGGACTCCCTGTCCCACTATGGCTACACCTTC
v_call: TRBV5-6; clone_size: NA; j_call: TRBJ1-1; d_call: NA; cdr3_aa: CASSLGATGAFF; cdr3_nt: TGTGCCAGCAGCTTGGGAGCGACTGGAGCTTTCTTT
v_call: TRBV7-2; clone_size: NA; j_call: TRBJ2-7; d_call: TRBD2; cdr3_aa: CASSPGGVRYEQYF; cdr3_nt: TGTGCCAGCAGCCCCGGGGGGGTTCGCTACGAGCAGTACTTC
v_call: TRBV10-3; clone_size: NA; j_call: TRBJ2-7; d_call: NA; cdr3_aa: CAISEKRGSRISEQYF; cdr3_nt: TGTGCCATCAGTGAAAAACGGGGTAGCAGGATCAGCGAGCAGTACTTC
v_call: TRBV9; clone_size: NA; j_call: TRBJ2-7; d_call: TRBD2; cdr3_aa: CASSVEAGELYEQYF; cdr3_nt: TGTGCCAGCAGCGTAGAAGCGGGGGAACTCTACGAGCAGTACTTC
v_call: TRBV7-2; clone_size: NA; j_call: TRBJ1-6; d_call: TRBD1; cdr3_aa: CASSSRQGKANSPLHF; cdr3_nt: TGTGCCAGCAGCTCAAGACAGGGGAAGGCGAATTCACCCCTCCACTTT
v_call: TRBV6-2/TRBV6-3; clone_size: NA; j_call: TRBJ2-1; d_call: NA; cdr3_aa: CASSYGRRGKGEQFF; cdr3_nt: TGTGCCAGCAGTTATGGTCGAAGGGGTAAGGGAGAGCAGTTCTTC
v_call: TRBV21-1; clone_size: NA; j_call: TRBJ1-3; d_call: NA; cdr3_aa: CASSLGSRGRSGNTIYF; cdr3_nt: TGTGCCAGCAGCCTAGGGAGCAGGGGGCGGAGTGGAAACACCATATATTTT
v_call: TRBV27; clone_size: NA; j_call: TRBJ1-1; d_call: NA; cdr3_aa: CASSPHTGGAGKTEAFF; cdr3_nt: TGTGCCAGCAGTCCCCACACCGGGGGAGCAGGGAAAACTGAAGCTTTCTTT
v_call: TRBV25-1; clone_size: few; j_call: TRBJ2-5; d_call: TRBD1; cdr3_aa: CASSEGTAQYF; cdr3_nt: TGTGCCAGCAGTGAGGGGACAGCCCAGTACTTC
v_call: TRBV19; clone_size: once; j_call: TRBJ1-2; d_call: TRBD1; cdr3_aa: CASSEYRGYGYTF; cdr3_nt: TGTGCCAGTAGTGAGTACAGGGGCTATGGCTACACCTTC
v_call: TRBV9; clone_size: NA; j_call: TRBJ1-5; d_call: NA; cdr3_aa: CASSVAGEINQPQHF; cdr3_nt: TGTGCCAGCAGCGTAGCGGGTGAGATTAATCAGCCCCAGCATTTT
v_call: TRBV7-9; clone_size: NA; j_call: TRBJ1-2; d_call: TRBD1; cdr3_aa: CASSLSRGIYHGYTF; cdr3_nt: TGTGCCAGCAGCTTATCCAGGGGGATCTACCATGGCTACACCTTC